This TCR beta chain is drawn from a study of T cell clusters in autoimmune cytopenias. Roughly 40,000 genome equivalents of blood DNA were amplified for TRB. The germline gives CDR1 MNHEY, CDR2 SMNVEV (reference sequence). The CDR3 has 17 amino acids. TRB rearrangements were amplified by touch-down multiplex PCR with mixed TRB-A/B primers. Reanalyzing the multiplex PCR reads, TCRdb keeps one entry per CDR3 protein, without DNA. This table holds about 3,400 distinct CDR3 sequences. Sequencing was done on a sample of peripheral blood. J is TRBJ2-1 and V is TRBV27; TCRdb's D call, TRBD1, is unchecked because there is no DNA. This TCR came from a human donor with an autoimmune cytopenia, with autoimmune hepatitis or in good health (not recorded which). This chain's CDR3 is CASSLLHGGAVGNEQFF.